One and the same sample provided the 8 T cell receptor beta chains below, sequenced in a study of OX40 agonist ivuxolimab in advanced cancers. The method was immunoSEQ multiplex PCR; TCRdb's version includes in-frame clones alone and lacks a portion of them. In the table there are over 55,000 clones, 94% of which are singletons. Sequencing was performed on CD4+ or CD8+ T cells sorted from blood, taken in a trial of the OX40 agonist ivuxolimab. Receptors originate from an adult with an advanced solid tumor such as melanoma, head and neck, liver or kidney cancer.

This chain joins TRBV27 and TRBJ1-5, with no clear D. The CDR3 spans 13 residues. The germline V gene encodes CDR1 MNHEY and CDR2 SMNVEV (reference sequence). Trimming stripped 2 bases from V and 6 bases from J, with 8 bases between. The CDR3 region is CASSLMDGQPQHF. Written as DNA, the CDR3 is TGTGCCAGCAGTTTAATGGATGGTCAGCCCCAGCATTTT.

The CDR3 nucleotides read TGTGCCAGCAGTTTCACCCCCAATGAGCAGTTCTTC. It is translated as CASSFTPNEQFF. This rearrangement joins TRBV27 to TRBJ2-1; no definite D call. The germline V and J ends were trimmed by 3 bases and 6 bases, with 6 bases remaining between them. Looked up from germline, CDR1 is MNHEY and CDR2 is SMNVEV (reference sequence). The CDR3 is made up of 12 amino acids.

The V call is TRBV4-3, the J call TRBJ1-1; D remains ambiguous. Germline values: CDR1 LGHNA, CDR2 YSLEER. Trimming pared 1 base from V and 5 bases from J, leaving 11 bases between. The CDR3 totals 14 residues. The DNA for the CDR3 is TGCGCCAGCAGCCAAGTGGCAGGCGGGACTGAAGCTTTCTTT. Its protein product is CASSQVAGGTEAFF.

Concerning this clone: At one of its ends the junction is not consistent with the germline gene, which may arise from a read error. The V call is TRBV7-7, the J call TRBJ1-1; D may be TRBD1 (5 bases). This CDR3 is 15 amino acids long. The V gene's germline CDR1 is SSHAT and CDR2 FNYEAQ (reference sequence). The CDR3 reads CASSTLTGGDTEAFF. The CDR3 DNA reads TGTGCTAGCAGCACCCTCACAGGAGGGGATACTGAAGCTTTCTTT.

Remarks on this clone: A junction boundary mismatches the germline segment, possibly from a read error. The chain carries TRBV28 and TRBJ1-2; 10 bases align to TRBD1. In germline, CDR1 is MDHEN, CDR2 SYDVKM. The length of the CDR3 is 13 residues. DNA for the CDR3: TGTGCCAGCAGTTTGACAGGGGGCGTCTCTCTGGTCTTC. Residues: CASSLTGGVSLVF.

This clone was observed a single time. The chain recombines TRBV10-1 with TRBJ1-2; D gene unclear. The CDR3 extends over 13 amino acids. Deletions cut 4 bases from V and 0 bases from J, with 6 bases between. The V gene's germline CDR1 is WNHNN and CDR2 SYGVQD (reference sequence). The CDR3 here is CASSVSPNYGYTF. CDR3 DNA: TGCGCCAGCAGTGTCAGTCCTAACTATGGCTACACCTTC.

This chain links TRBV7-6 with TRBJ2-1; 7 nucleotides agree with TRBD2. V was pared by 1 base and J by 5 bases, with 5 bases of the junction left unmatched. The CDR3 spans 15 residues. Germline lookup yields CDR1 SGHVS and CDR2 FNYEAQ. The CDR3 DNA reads TGTGCCAGCAGCTTAGTAACGGGAGGAAACAATGAGCAGTTCTTC. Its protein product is CASSLVTGGNNEQFF.

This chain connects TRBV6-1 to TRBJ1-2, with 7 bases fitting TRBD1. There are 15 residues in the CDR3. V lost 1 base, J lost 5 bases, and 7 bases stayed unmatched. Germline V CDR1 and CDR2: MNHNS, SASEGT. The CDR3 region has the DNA TGTGCCAGCAGTGAAGGGGACAGCTTGAGGTATGGCTACACCTTC. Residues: CASSEGDSLRYGYTF.